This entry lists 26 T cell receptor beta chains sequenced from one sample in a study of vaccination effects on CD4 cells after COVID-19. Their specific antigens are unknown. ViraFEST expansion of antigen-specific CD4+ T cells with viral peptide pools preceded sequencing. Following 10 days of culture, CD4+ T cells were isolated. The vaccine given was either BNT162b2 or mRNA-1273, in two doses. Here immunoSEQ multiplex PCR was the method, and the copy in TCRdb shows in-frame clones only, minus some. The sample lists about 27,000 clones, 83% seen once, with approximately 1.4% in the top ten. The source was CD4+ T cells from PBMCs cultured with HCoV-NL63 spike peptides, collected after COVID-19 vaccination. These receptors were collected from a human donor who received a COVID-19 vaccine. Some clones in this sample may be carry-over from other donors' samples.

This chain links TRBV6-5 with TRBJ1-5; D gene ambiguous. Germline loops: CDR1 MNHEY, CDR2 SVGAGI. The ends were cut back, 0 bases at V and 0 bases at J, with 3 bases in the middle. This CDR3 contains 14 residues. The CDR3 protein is CASSYSTSNQPQHF. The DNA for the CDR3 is TGTGCCAGCAGTTACTCAACTAGCAATCAGCCCCAGCATTTT.

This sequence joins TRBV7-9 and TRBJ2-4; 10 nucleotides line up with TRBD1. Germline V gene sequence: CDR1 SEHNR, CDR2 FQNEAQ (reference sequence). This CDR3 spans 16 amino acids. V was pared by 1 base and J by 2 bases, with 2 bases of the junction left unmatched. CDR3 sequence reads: CASSLGGQGSKNIQYF. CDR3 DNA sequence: TGTGCCAGCAGCTTAGGGGGACAGGGGTCCAAAAACATTCAGTACTTC.

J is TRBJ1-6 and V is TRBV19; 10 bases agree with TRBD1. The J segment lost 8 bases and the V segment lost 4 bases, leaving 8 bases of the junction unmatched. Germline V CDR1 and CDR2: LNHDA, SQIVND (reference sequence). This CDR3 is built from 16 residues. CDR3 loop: CASSTTTGGRYSPLHF. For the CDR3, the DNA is TGTGCCAGTAGTACTACGACAGGGGGCCGATATTCACCCCTCCACTTT.

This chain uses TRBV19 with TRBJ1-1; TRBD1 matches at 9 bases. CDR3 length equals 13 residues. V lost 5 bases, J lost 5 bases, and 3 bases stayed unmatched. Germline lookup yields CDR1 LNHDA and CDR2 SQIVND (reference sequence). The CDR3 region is CASSAGTGTEAFF. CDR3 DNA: TGTGCCAGTAGTGCAGGGACAGGGACTGAAGCTTTCTTT.

The CDR3, as DNA: TGTGCCAGCAGCCATCGACTAGCGGGGGACGGCACAGATACGCAGTATTTT. Residues: CASSHRLAGDGTDTQYF. This chain connects TRBV3-1 (or the pseudogene TRBV3-2) to TRBJ2-3; TRBD2 aligns across 12 bases. The CDR3 covers 17 residues. The V and J ends lost 3 bases and 1 base, in that order; junction bases with no gene match: 5. CDR1 and CDR2 from the germline V gene are LGHDT and YNNKEL (reference sequence).

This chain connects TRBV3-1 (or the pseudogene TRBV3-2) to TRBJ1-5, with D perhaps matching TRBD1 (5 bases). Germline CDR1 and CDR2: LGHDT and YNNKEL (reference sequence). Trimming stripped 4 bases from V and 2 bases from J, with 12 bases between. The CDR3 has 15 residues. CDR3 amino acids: CASSRALGGNQPQHF. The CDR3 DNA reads TGTGCCAGCAGCCGAGCGTTAGGGGGCAATCAGCCCCAGCATTTT.

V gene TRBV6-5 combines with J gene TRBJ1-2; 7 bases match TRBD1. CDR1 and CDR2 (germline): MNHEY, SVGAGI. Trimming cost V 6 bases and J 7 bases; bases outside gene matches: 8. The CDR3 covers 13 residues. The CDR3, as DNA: TGTGCCAGCAGGGCGCAGGGGGTGGTTGGCTACACCTTC. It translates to CASRAQGVVGYTF.

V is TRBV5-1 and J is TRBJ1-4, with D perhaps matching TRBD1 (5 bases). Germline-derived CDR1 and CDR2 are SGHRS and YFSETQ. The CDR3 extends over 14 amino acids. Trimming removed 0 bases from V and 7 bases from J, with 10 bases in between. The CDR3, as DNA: TGCGCCAGCAGCTTGGGCAGGGTCACTGAAAAACTGTTTTTT. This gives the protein CASSLGRVTEKLFF. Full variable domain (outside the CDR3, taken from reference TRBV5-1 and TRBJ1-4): KAGVTQTPRYLIKTRGQQVTLSCSPISGHRSVSWYQQTPGQGLQFLFEYFSETQRNKGNFPGRFSGRQFSNSRSEMNVSTLELGDSALYLCASSLGRVTEKLFFGSGTQLSVL.

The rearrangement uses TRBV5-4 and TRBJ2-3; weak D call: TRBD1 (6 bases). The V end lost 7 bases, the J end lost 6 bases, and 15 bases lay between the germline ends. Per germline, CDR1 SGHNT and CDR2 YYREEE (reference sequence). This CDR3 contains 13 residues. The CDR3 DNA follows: TGTGCCAGCGGGACAACAGGGTCTGATACGCAGTATTTT. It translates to CASGTTGSDTQYF.

The DNA for the CDR3 is TGTGCCAGCTCACACGACTCTGGAAACACCATATATTTT. Its translation: CASSHDSGNTIYF. The chain carries TRBV18 and TRBJ1-3; no definite D call. From germline, CDR1 is KGHSH and CDR2 LQKENI. The CDR3 loop spans 13 amino acids. Between the trimmed V and J ends, which lost 4 bases and 0 bases, there was a span of 4 bases.

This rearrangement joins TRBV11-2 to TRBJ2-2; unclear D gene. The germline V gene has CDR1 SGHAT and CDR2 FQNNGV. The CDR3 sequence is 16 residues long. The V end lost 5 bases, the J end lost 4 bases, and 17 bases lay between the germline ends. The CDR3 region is CASSPHYDGATGELFF. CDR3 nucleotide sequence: TGTGCCAGCAGCCCGCACTATGACGGTGCCACCGGGGAGCTGTTTTTT.

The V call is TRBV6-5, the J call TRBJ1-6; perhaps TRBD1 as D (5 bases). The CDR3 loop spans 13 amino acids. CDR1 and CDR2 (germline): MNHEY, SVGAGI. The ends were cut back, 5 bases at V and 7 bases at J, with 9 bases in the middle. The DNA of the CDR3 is TGTGCCAGCAGTAGGGACCTCAATTCACCCCTCCACTTT. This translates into CASSRDLNSPLHF.

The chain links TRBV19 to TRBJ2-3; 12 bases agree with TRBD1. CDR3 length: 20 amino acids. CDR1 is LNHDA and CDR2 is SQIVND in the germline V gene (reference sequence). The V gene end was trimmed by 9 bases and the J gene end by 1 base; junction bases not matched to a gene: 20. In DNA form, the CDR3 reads TGTGCCAGCTCCAGCAGACCGGGACAGGGGGCAATGTGGGGCACAGATACGCAGTATTTT. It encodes CASSSRPGQGAMWGTDTQYF.

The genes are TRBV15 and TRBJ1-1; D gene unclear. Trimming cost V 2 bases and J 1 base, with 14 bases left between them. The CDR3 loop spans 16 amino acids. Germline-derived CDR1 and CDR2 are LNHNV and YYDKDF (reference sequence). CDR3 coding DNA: TGTGCCACCAGCAGACCCGGGTTGGAATCGAACACTGAAGCTTTCTTT. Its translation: CATSRPGLESNTEAFF.

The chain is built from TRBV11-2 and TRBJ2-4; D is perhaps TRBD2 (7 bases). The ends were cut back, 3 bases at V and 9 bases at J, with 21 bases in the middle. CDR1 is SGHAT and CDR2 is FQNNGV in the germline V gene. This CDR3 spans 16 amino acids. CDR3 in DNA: TGTGCCAGCAGCTTTAGTTCGGCTAGCGGACAGCTCATTCAGTACTTC. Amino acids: CASSFSSASGQLIQYF.

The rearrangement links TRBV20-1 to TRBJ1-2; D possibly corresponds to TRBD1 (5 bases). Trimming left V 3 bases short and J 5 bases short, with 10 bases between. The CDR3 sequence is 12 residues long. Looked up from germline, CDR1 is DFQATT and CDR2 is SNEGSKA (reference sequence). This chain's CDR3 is CSASSGSYGYTF. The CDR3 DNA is TGCAGTGCTAGTTCAGGGTCTTATGGCTACACCTTC.

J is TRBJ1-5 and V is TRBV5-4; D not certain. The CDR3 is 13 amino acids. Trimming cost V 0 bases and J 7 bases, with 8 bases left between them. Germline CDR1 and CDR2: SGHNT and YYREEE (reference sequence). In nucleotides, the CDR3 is TGTGCCAGCAGCTTGGAAGGGAGCCAGCCCCAGCATTTT. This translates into CASSLEGSQPQHF. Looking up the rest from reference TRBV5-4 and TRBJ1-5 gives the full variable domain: ETGVTQSPTHLIKTRGQQVTLRCSSQSGHNTVSWYQQALGQGPQFIFQYYREEENGRGNFPPRFSGLQFPNYSSELNVNALELDDSALYLCASSLEGSQPQHFGDGTRLSIL.

The CDR3 spells CATQDPSGEQFF. The DNA of the CDR3 is TGTGCCACCCAGGACCCCTCCGGTGAGCAGTTCTTC. The V and J genes are TRBV19 and TRBJ2-1; no clear D. Looked up from germline, CDR1 is LNHDA and CDR2 is SQIVND (reference sequence). The CDR3 runs 12 residues. Trimming pared 10 bases from V and 9 bases from J, leaving 16 bases between.

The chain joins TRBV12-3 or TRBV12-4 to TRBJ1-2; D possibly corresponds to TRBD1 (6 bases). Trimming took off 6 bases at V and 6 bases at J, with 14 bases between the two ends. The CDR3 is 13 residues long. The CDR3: CASRTYRQDGYTF. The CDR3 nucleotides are TGTGCCAGCAGGACATATAGACAGGATGGCTACACCTTC.

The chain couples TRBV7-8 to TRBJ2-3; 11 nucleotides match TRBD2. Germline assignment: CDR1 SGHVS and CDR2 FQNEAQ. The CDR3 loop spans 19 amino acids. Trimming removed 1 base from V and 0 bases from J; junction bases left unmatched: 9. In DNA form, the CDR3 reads TGTGCCAGCAGCTTAGGGGGGACTAGCGGACCGACTAGCACAGATACGCAGTATTTT. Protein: CASSLGGTSGPTSTDTQYF.

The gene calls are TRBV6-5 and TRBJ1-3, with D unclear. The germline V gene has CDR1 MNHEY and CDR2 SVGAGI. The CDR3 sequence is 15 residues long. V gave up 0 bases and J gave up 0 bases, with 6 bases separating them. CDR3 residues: CASSYSADSGNTIYF. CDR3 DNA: TGTGCCAGCAGTTACTCGGCAGACTCTGGAAACACCATATATTTT.

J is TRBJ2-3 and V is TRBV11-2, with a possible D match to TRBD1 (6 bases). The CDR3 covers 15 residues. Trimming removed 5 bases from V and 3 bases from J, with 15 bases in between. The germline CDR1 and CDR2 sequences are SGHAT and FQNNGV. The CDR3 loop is CASSIQGFWTDTQYF. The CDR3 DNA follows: TGTGCCAGCAGCATTCAGGGGTTTTGGACAGATACGCAGTATTTT.

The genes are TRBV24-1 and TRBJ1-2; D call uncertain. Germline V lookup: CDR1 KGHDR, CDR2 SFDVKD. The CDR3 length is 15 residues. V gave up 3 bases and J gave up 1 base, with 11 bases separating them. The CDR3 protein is CATSDGIQNNYGYTF. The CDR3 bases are TGTGCCACCAGTGATGGGATACAGAATAACTATGGCTACACCTTC.

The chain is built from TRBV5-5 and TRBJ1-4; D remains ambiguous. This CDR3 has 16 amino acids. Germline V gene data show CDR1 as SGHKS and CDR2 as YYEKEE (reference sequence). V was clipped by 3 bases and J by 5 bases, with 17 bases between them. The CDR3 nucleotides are TGTGCCAGCAGCTCTGCGGGCTCGCAGGAAAATGAAAAACTGTTTTTT. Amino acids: CASSSAGSQENEKLFF.

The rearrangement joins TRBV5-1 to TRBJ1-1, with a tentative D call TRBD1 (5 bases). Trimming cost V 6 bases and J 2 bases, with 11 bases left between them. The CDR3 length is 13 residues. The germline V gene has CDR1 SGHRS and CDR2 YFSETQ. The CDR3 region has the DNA TGCGCCAGCACCCCCCAGGGCAACACTGAAGCTTTCTTT. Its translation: CASTPQGNTEAFF.

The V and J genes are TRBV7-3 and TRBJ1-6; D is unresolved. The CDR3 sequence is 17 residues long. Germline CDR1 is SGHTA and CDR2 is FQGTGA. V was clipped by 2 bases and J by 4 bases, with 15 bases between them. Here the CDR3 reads CASSLFGRGGYNSPLHF. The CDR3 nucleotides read TGTGCCAGCAGCTTATTTGGTCGGGGAGGATATAATTCACCCCTCCACTTT.